What follows are 20 T cell receptor beta chains derived from one specimen sequenced in a study of shared clonotypes between healthy human individuals. Data came from immunoSEQ multiplex PCR; TCRdb stores just in-frame clones and leaves some out. The sample carries approximately 510,000 clones, approximately 79% recorded once. Sequenced input: PBMCs. Receptor source: a woman between 40 and 55 years old in good health. Some clones in this sample may be carry-over from other donors' samples.

The rearrangement joins TRBV5-1 to TRBJ1-3; no firm D call. Looked up from germline, CDR1 is SGHRS and CDR2 is YFSETQ. V gave up 1 base and J gave up 11 bases, with 16 bases separating them. The CDR3 is 14 amino acids. CDR3 in amino acids: CASSLKIQLTPIYF. CDR3 sequence (DNA): TGCGCCAGCAGCTTGAAGATCCAATTGACCCCCATATATTTT. The full variable domain, rest sourced from reference TRBV5-1 and TRBJ1-3, is KAGVTQTPRYLIKTRGQQVTLSCSPISGHRSVSWYQQTPGQGLQFLFEYFSETQRNKGNFPGRFSGRQFSNSRSEMNVSTLELGDSALYLCASSLKIQLTPIYFGEGSWLTVV.

In regard to this clone: Other DNA variants within this sample encode the same CDR3. The V gene is TRBV7-8, the J gene TRBJ2-1; 8 bases are a match to TRBD1. Germline CDR1 and CDR2: SGHVS and FQNEAQ. With 6 bases clipped from V and 6 bases from J, the junction kept 4 bases outside the gene matches. The CDR3 covers 13 residues. CDR3 loop: CASSSDRGNEQFF. In nucleotides, the CDR3 is TGTGCCAGCAGTTCAGACAGGGGCAATGAGCAGTTCTTC.

CDR3 protein: CASTLGGEQYF. CDR3 bases: TGTGCCAGCACCCTGGGGGGAGAGCAGTACTTC. The chain recombines TRBV6-5 with TRBJ2-7, with D perhaps TRBD2 (6 bases). Germline V gene sequence: CDR1 MNHEY, CDR2 SVGAGI. CDR3 size: 11 residues. Trimming removed 7 bases at V and 7 bases at J, with 11 bases between.

The J gene is TRBJ1-1, the V gene TRBV2, with 8 bases that match TRBD1. This CDR3 is built from 16 residues. V dropped 5 bases and J dropped 0; count of bases not matched to a gene: 8. Germline V gene lookup returns CDR1 SNHLY and CDR2 FYNNEI. CDR3 sequence reads: CASSKDRVGVNTEAFF. The CDR3 DNA reads TGTGCCAGCAGTAAGGACAGGGTTGGGGTGAACACTGAAGCTTTCTTT.

The chain recombines TRBV6-5 with TRBJ2-7; D unclear. The CDR3 extends over 12 amino acids. Deletions cut 5 bases from V and 4 bases from J, with 9 bases between. Per germline, CDR1 MNHEY and CDR2 SVGAGI. The CDR3 here is CASSSRMYEQYF. The CDR3 DNA follows: TGTGCCAGCAGTAGTCGGATGTACGAGCAGTACTTC.

CDR3 sequence reads: CASNPGQGYQPQHF. DNA for the CDR3: TGTGCCAGCAACCCCGGACAGGGGTATCAGCCCCAGCATTTT. The rearrangement links TRBV2 to TRBJ1-5; 9 bases are shared with TRBD1. In germline, CDR1 is SNHLY, CDR2 FYNNEI. After removal of 7 bases from V and 5 bases from J, the junction contained 6 bases not matched to a gene. The CDR3 covers 14 residues.

The chain recombines TRBV4-1 with TRBJ2-5; no firm D call. The germline V gene encodes CDR1 MGHRA and CDR2 YSYEKL. The CDR3 is made up of 15 amino acids. V lost 4 bases and J 1 base, leaving 13 bases between the germline ends. Here the CDR3 reads CASSPLPSFQETQYF. In DNA form, the CDR3 reads TGCGCCAGCAGCCCCCTTCCCTCATTCCAAGAGACCCAGTACTTC.

The chain carries TRBV6-5 and TRBJ1-2; D is ambiguous. CDR1 MNHEY and CDR2 SVGAGI come from the germline V gene. The V and J ends lost 0 bases and 7 bases respectively, with 9 bases between them. The CDR3 covers 13 residues. CDR3 region: CASSYSDQGGYTF. CDR3 nucleotide sequence: TGTGCCAGCAGTTACTCGGACCAAGGTGGCTACACCTTC.

The gene calls are TRBV7-3 and TRBJ2-2; D remains unclear. Trimming took 2 bases from V and 5 from J, leaving 12 bases between them. Per the germline V gene, CDR1 is SGHTA and CDR2 is FQGTGA. CDR3 size: 15 residues. CDR3 sequence: CASSLAGSQTGELFF. The CDR3 DNA sequence: TGTGCCAGCAGCTTAGCTGGCTCTCAGACCGGGGAGCTGTTTTTT. The variable domain in full, with the rest retrieved from reference TRBV7-3 and TRBJ2-2, is GAGVSQTPSNKVTEKGKYVELRCDPISGHTALYWYRQSLGQGPEFLIYFQGTGAADDSGLPNDRFFAVRPEGSVSTLKIQRTERGDSAVYLCASSLAGSQTGELFFGEGSRLTVL.

V and J are TRBV7-9 and TRBJ1-6; the D is unclear. V was clipped by 3 bases and J by 6 bases, with 6 bases between them. The germline V gene has CDR1 SEHNR and CDR2 FQNEAQ (reference sequence). There are 13 residues in the CDR3. The CDR3 nucleotides are TGTGCCAGCAGCTTGGAGATTAATTCACCCCTCCACTTT. This sequence encodes CASSLEINSPLHF.

The rearrangement uses TRBV20-1 and TRBJ1-2; D is possibly TRBD1 (5 bases). Per the germline V gene, CDR1 is DFQATT and CDR2 is SNEGSKA (reference sequence). This CDR3 spans 11 amino acids. Trimming pared 3 bases from V and 4 bases from J, leaving 6 bases between. Written as DNA, the CDR3 is TGCAGTGCTAGCACAGGCTATGGCTACACCTTC. This encodes CSASTGYGYTF.

The V gene is TRBV5-1, the J gene TRBJ2-5, with D unresolved. Deletions cut 0 bases from V and 5 bases from J, with 11 bases between. From germline, CDR1 is SGHRS and CDR2 YFSETQ. This CDR3 region has 14 residues. For the CDR3, the DNA is TGCGCCAGCAGCTTGGTAGTAGGGTCGGAGACCCAGTACTTC. Residues: CASSLVVGSETQYF. The full variable domain, its missing parts supplied by reference TRBV5-1 and TRBJ2-5, is KAGVTQTPRYLIKTRGQQVTLSCSPISGHRSVSWYQQTPGQGLQFLFEYFSETQRNKGNFPGRFSGRQFSNSRSEMNVSTLELGDSALYLCASSLVVGSETQYFGPGTRLLVL.

This clone was counted between two and nine times. V and J are TRBV6-6 and TRBJ1-3; D might be TRBD1 (6 bases). Germline V gives CDR1 MNHNY, CDR2 SVGAGI (reference sequence). CDR3 length equals 16 residues. V was trimmed by 6 bases and J by 0 bases, leaving 15 bases between them. The CDR3 spells CASRSPGQLSGNTIYF. CDR3 in DNA: TGTGCCAGCAGGTCTCCGGGACAACTCTCTGGAAACACCATATATTTT.

The chain uses TRBV7-3 and TRBJ2-7; 8 bases fit TRBD1. There are 15 residues in the CDR3. Trimming cost V 5 bases and J 2 bases; bases outside gene matches: 8. The germline CDR1 and CDR2 sequences are SGHTA and FQGTGA. The CDR3 sequence is CASSENPGQAYEQYF. In DNA form, the CDR3 reads TGTGCCAGCAGCGAGAACCCGGGACAGGCCTACGAGCAGTACTTC.

This rearrangement joins TRBV6-1 to TRBJ2-5; D is unclear. Germline values: CDR1 MNHNS, CDR2 SASEGT. The germline V and J ends were trimmed by 2 bases and 4 bases, with 5 bases remaining between them. This CDR3 is built from 12 residues. This CDR3 is CASSEIRETQYF. For the CDR3, the DNA is TGTGCCAGCAGTGAAATAAGAGAGACCCAGTACTTC.

The V call is TRBV11-2, the J call TRBJ2-7; 8 bases map to TRBD2. The CDR3 covers 16 residues. V lost 5 bases to trimming and J lost 5 bases; unmatched junction nucleotides: 14. Germline CDR1 reads SGHAT; CDR2 reads FQNNGV. The CDR3 sequence: CASSPEPGRVWDEQYF. CDR3 bases: TGTGCCAGCAGCCCAGAGCCCGGGAGGGTTTGGGACGAGCAGTACTTC.

The rearrangement uses TRBV5-1 and TRBJ1-6; 7 nucleotides line up with TRBD1. V shed 6 bases, J shed 10 bases, and the junction held 10 bases outside the gene matches. CDR1 and CDR2 from the germline V gene are SGHRS and YFSETQ. The length of the CDR3 is 14 residues. CDR3 DNA: TGCGCCAGCACCAGACAGGGTGATTCCTCACCCCTCCACTTT. This gives the protein CASTRQGDSSPLHF. Combining the CDR3 with reference TRBV5-1 and TRBJ1-6 gives the whole variable domain KAGVTQTPRYLIKTRGQQVTLSCSPISGHRSVSWYQQTPGQGLQFLFEYFSETQRNKGNFPGRFSGRQFSNSRSEMNVSTLELGDSALYLCASTRQGDSSPLHFGNGTRLTVT.

The chain carries TRBV28 and TRBJ2-3; D is uncertain. The CDR3 sequence is 14 residues long. V was pared by 9 bases and J by 1 base, with 14 bases between. Germline V gives CDR1 MDHEN, CDR2 SYDVKM. CDR3 in DNA: TGTGCCAGTCATTTCGAACATGGCACAGATACGCAGTATTTT. It yields the protein CASHFEHGTDTQYF.

This clone was recorded once. The CDR3 loop reads CASSDRHGNQPQHF. The CDR3 nucleotides are TGTGCCAGCAGTGACCGACACGGGAATCAGCCCCAGCATTTT. The V gene is TRBV2, the J gene TRBJ1-5; unclear D gene. The CDR3 runs to 14 residues. Germline V lookup: CDR1 SNHLY, CDR2 FYNNEI. V was shortened by 3 bases and J by 4 bases, with 10 bases between the two germline ends.

The CDR3 sequence: CATSGKDRARGTGELFF. CDR3 coding DNA: TGTGCCACCAGCGGCAAAGACAGGGCGAGGGGCACCGGGGAGCTGTTTTTT. The chain couples TRBV15 to TRBJ2-2; 7 bases line up with TRBD1. Trimming at V came to 5 bases and at J to 4 bases, leaving 13 bases not matched to a gene. The V gene's germline CDR1 is LNHNV and CDR2 YYDKDF (reference sequence). The CDR3 spans 17 residues.